These 31 T cell receptor beta chains were sequenced from one sample in a study of cytomegalovirus exposure and HLA in healthy donors. The PCR had 60 Vbeta and 13 Jbeta primers. Method: immunoSEQ multiplex PCR; TCRdb's copy keeps in-frame clones and lacks some. In the table there are some 240,000 clones, roughly 91% of which are singletons. Specimen: PBMCs. These receptors originate from a girl aged 2-9 years in good health and CMV-seronegative.

This chain links TRBV15 with TRBJ1-5; 8 bases fit TRBD1. With 3 bases clipped from V and 2 bases from J, the junction kept 6 bases outside the gene matches. The V gene's germline CDR1 is LNHNV and CDR2 YYDKDF (reference sequence). The length of the CDR3 is 16 residues. The CDR3 loop reads CATSRWTGMGNQPQHF. CDR3 coding DNA: TGTGCCACCAGCAGGTGGACAGGGATGGGCAATCAGCCCCAGCATTTT.

A single count supports this clone. This chain uses TRBV5-5 with TRBJ2-4; 7 bases line up with TRBD2. CDR3 size: 16 residues. The J segment lost 1 base and the V segment lost 0 bases, leaving 4 bases of the junction unmatched. Germline lookup yields CDR1 SGHKS and CDR2 YYEKEE (reference sequence). The CDR3 DNA reads as TGTGCCAGCAGCTTGGCGGGGGGACTGGCCAAAAACATTCAGTACTTC. Translated: CASSLAGGLAKNIQYF.

This sequence joins TRBV15 and TRBJ2-7; perhaps TRBD1 as D (6 bases). V lost 0 bases, J lost 6 bases, and 9 bases lay in between. The germline V gene has CDR1 LNHNV and CDR2 YYDKDF (reference sequence). CDR3 size: 13 residues. CDR3 in DNA: TGTGCCACCAGCAGAGACAGGGGAGTCGAGCAGTACTTC. Amino acids: CATSRDRGVEQYF.

J is TRBJ1-5 and V is TRBV7-2; a weak D match, TRBD1 (6 bases). Trimming took off 1 base at V and 3 bases at J, with 7 bases between the two ends. Germline V gives CDR1 SGHTA, CDR2 FQGNSA. The CDR3 has 14 residues. CDR3 sequence: CASSLGTVNQPQHF. The CDR3 DNA reads as TGTGCCAGCAGCTTAGGGACAGTCAATCAGCCCCAGCATTTT.

The chain employs TRBV4-2 and TRBJ2-7; 14 nucleotides align to TRBD2. Germline CDR1 and CDR2: LGHNA and YNFKEQ. The CDR3 extends over 19 amino acids. J gave up 5 bases and V 0 bases, and 12 bases lay outside the gene matches. The CDR3: CASSQDPRLAGGSADEQYF. The CDR3 DNA is TGTGCCAGCAGCCAAGATCCGCGACTAGCGGGAGGGTCGGCCGACGAGCAGTACTTC.

The V call is TRBV15, the J call TRBJ2-5, with D possibly matching TRBD1 (6 bases). Trimming removed 4 bases at V and 2 bases at J, with 11 bases between. Germline CDR1 and CDR2: LNHNV and YYDKDF (reference sequence). The CDR3 loop spans 14 amino acids. The CDR3 loop reads CATSTKQGQETQYF. The CDR3 bases are TGTGCCACCAGCACCAAACAGGGACAAGAGACCCAGTACTTC. Based on the CDR3 plus reference TRBV15 and TRBJ2-5, the full variable domain is DAMVIQNPRYQVTQFGKPVTLSCSQTLNHNVMYWYQQKSSQAPKLLFHYYDKDFNNEADTPDNFQSRRPNTSFCFLDIRSPGLGDTAMYLCATSTKQGQETQYFGPGTRLLVL.

J is TRBJ2-7 and V is TRBV5-6, with D tentatively TRBD1 (7 bases). The CDR3 contains 13 residues. V was pared by 0 bases and J by 7 bases, with 11 bases between. Germline-derived CDR1 and CDR2 are SGHDT and YYEEEE. This CDR3 reads CASSLVQGGEQYF. CDR3 nucleotide sequence: TGTGCCAGCAGCTTGGTCCAGGGGGGAGAGCAGTACTTC.

V is TRBV5-1 and J is TRBJ2-3; D remains unclear. The CDR3 is 14 amino acids. Germline V gene data show CDR1 as SGHRS and CDR2 as YFSETQ. Between the trimmed V and J ends, which lost 0 bases and 2 bases, there was a span of 7 bases. This chain's CDR3 is CASSLGADTDTQYF. CDR3 sequence (DNA): TGCGCCAGCAGCTTGGGGGCAGACACAGATACGCAGTATTTT.

The J gene is TRBJ2-1, the V gene TRBV4-1; 8 bases align to TRBD2. V trimming: 3 bases; J trimming: 1 base; junction bases outside the gene matches: 8. The germline V gene encodes CDR1 MGHRA and CDR2 YSYEKL. The CDR3 has 17 amino acids. The CDR3: CASSHPRGGPSYNEQFF. CDR3 coding DNA: TGCGCCAGCAGCCATCCCCGGGGGGGACCTTCCTACAATGAGCAGTTCTTC.

V usage is TRBV5-8 and J usage is TRBJ2-3; 11 nucleotides match TRBD1. The CDR3 is 13 residues long. V lost 7 bases to trimming and J lost 3 bases; unmatched junction nucleotides: 1. Germline CDR1 reads SGHTS; CDR2 reads YDEGEE. The CDR3 DNA is TGTGCCAGCCGGGACAGGGGGACAGATACGCAGTATTTT. This gives the protein CASRDRGTDTQYF.

The chain joins TRBV7-6 to TRBJ1-6; D perhaps matches TRBD1 (6 bases). The CDR3 totals 15 residues. V shed 1 base and J shed 10 bases, with 14 bases lying between them. From germline, CDR1 is SGHVS and CDR2 FNYEAQ. The CDR3 protein is CASSLDQGSGSPLHF. Written as DNA, the CDR3 is TGTGCCAGCAGCTTAGATCAGGGGAGTGGATCACCCCTCCACTTT. Drawing the rest from reference TRBV7-6 and TRBJ1-6, the complete variable domain is GAGVSQSPRYKVTKRGQDVALRCDPISGHVSLYWYRQALGQGPEFLTYFNYEAQQDKSGLPNDRFSAERPEGSISTLTIQRTEQRDSAMYRCASSLDQGSGSPLHFGNGTRLTVT.

This chain uses TRBV5-4 with TRBJ2-3; 7 nucleotides match TRBD2. The CDR3 is 16 residues long. Trimming removed 0 bases from V and 5 bases from J; junction bases left unmatched: 9. Germline CDR1 SGHNT, CDR2 YYREEE (reference sequence). CDR3 region: CASSLEAAGLGDTQYF. The CDR3 bases are TGTGCCAGCAGCTTGGAAGCAGCGGGATTGGGAGATACGCAGTATTTT.

The chain recombines TRBV12-5 with TRBJ2-3; D might be TRBD1 (6 bases). Trimming removed 3 bases at V and 2 bases at J, with 9 bases between. The CDR3 has 14 residues. Germline CDR1 is LGHNT and CDR2 is FRNRAP. The CDR3 spells CASGLSGATDTQYF. DNA for the CDR3: TGTGCTAGTGGTTTATCAGGGGCCACAGATACGCAGTATTTT.

CDR3 bases: TGCGCCAGCAGCTTGAGTCGGTGGAGCTCCTACAATGAGCAGTTCTTC. This sequence encodes CASSLSRWSSYNEQFF. V usage is TRBV5-1 and J usage is TRBJ2-1; D not certain. The CDR3 spans 16 residues. The germline gives CDR1 SGHRS, CDR2 YFSETQ. The ends were cut back, 1 base at V and 0 bases at J, with 11 bases in the middle.

DNA of the CDR3: TGTGCCGGCCAGACTAGCGGGAGATGGAATGAGCAGTTCTTC. It yields the protein CAGQTSGRWNEQFF. This rearrangement joins TRBV6-1 to TRBJ2-1; 12 nucleotides line up with TRBD2. CDR1 MNHNS and CDR2 SASEGT come from the germline V gene. Trimming at V came to 11 bases and at J to 7 bases, leaving 9 bases not matched to a gene. The CDR3 is 14 residues long.

V is TRBV6-5 and J is TRBJ2-7, with D possibly matching TRBD1 (6 bases). Germline lookup yields CDR1 MNHEY and CDR2 SVGAGI. Trimming left V 8 bases short and J 2 bases short, with 13 bases between. There are 13 residues in the CDR3. CDR3 coding DNA: TGTGCCAGCGAGTCGGACAGTACCTACGAGCAGTACTTC. It is translated as CASESDSTYEQYF.

The V gene is TRBV10-3, the J gene TRBJ2-3, with 9 bases identical to TRBD1. After removal of 5 bases from V and 4 bases from J, the junction contained 4 bases not matched to a gene. The germline CDR1 and CDR2 sequences are ENHRY and SYGVKD. This CDR3 is built from 14 residues. CDR3 nucleotides: TGTGCCATCAGTACCTGGACAGGGGCAGATACGCAGTATTTT. This codes for CAISTWTGADTQYF.

This chain links TRBV28 with TRBJ2-5; 10 bases align to TRBD1. Germline values: CDR1 MDHEN, CDR2 SYDVKM. The J segment lost 3 bases and the V segment lost 4 bases, leaving 8 bases of the junction unmatched. The CDR3 is 16 amino acids. CDR3 loop: CASSSGQGGRKETQYF. Written as DNA, the CDR3 is TGTGCCAGCAGTTCCGGACAGGGGGGGCGGAAAGAGACCCAGTACTTC.

V is TRBV19 and J is TRBJ1-2; TRBD1 matches at 9 bases. The CDR3 has 16 residues. The germline gives CDR1 LNHDA, CDR2 SQIVND (reference sequence). Trimming took 6 bases from V and 8 from J; bases not matched to a gene: 16. This chain's CDR3 is CASSRAVPWTGDGYTF. In DNA, the CDR3 is TGTGCCAGTAGCCGCGCTGTTCCATGGACAGGGGACGGCTACACCTTC. Full variable domain (missing parts from reference TRBV19 and TRBJ1-2): DGGITQSPKYLFRKEGQNVTLSCEQNLNHDAMYWYRQDPGQGLRLIYYSQIVNDFQKGDIAEGYSVSREKKESFPLTVTSAQKNPTAFYLCASSRAVPWTGDGYTFGSGTRLTVV.

Concerning this clone itself: In the same sample, other DNA sequences code for this CDR3. The chain joins TRBV28 to TRBJ1-1, with D hard to call. Germline CDR1 MDHEN, CDR2 SYDVKM. Trimming shortened V by 7 bases and J by 2 bases, and 5 bases separated the two germline ends. The CDR3 has 11 amino acids. CDR3 DNA sequence: TGTGCCAGCACCCTAAACACTGAAGCTTTCTTT. This encodes CASTLNTEAFF.

The chain has TRBV27 and TRBJ1-5; 7 bases match TRBD1. With V trimmed by 3 bases and J by 8 bases, 16 bases remained unmatched. The germline CDR1 and CDR2 sequences are MNHEY and SMNVEV (reference sequence). The CDR3 runs 17 residues. In nucleotides, the CDR3 is TGTGCCAGCAGTTTTAGACAGGGAAGTTTGCGGAGAGAGCCCCAGCATTTT. Translating it yields CASSFRQGSLRREPQHF.

This rearrangement joins TRBV9 to TRBJ2-3; the match to TRBD1 covers 9 bases. CDR1 and CDR2 from the germline V gene are SGDLS and YYNGEE. The CDR3 totals 16 residues. V shed 4 bases, J shed 3 bases, and the junction held 9 bases outside the gene matches. CDR3 coding DNA: TGTGCCAGCAGCCTCCCGGGACAGGGAACAACAGATACGCAGTATTTT. Amino acids: CASSLPGQGTTDTQYF.

The chain employs TRBV5-6 and TRBJ2-1, with TRBD2 matching 8 bases. The V gene end was trimmed by 2 bases and the J gene end by 2 bases; junction bases not matched to a gene: 9. Germline CDR1 reads SGHDT; CDR2 reads YYEEEE. The CDR3 length is 17 residues. CDR3 sequence reads: CASSFDPPGGAYNEQFF. As DNA, the CDR3 is TGTGCCAGCAGCTTCGACCCCCCCGGGGGGGCCTACAATGAGCAGTTCTTC.

This chain joins TRBV14 and TRBJ1-4, with 8 bases lining up with TRBD1. CDR3 length equals 14 residues. The J segment lost 6 bases and the V segment lost 5 bases, leaving 5 bases of the junction unmatched. Germline lookup yields CDR1 SGHDN and CDR2 FVKESK. CDR3 bases: TGTGCCAGCAGCAAGACAGGGGATGATGAAAAACTGTTTTTT. Amino acid sequence: CASSKTGDDEKLFF.

The V and J genes are TRBV2 and TRBJ1-2; D is possibly TRBD1 (6 bases). Between the trimmed V and J ends, which lost 10 bases and 2 bases, there was a span of 11 bases. CDR1 and CDR2 from the germline V gene are SNHLY and FYNNEI. The CDR3 is 12 amino acids. In DNA form, the CDR3 reads TGTGCCACCCCGGACAGAAACTATGGCTACACCTTC. Translation gives CATPDRNYGYTF.

The rearrangement links TRBV10-3 to TRBJ1-4; D is perhaps TRBD1 (5 bases). Per the germline V gene, CDR1 is ENHRY and CDR2 is SYGVKD. The CDR3 runs to 13 residues. Trimming shortened V by 11 bases and J by 0 bases, and 10 bases separated the two germline ends. In DNA, the CDR3 is TGTGCCTGCCGCAGGGCAACTAATGAAAAACTGTTTTTT. Translating gives CACRRATNEKLFF.

For the CDR3, the DNA is TGCGCCAGCAGTGAAATGACAGGAGCTGGCACTGAAGCTTTCTTT. Translation: CASSEMTGAGTEAFF. J is TRBJ1-1 and V is TRBV10-1; TRBD1 is a possible D gene (6 bases). The CDR3 extends over 15 amino acids. CDR1 and CDR2 from the germline V gene are WNHNN and SYGVQD (reference sequence). V was clipped by 3 bases and J by 4 bases, with 15 bases between them.

As regards this clone: The sample holds other DNA sequences that translate to the same CDR3. The rearrangement links TRBV15 to TRBJ2-4; D is unclear. The CDR3 is 15 residues long. V was shortened by 0 bases and J by 3 bases, with 9 bases between the two germline ends. Germline values: CDR1 LNHNV, CDR2 YYDKDF (reference sequence). CDR3 amino acids: CATSRDGLDKNIQYF. The DNA of the CDR3 is TGTGCCACCAGCAGAGATGGGCTTGACAAAAACATTCAGTACTTC.

Note on this clone: At the DNA level, this CDR3 is encoded by other sequences in the same sample as well. The CDR3 sequence is CASSLSGQGAGNTEAFF. The CDR3 nucleotides read TGTGCCAGCAGTTTATCCGGGCAGGGGGCGGGCAACACTGAAGCTTTCTTT. The V call is TRBV27, the J call TRBJ1-1; 8 bases are a match to TRBD1. With V trimmed by 0 bases and J by 2 bases, 8 bases remained unmatched. CDR3 size: 17 residues. Per germline, CDR1 MNHEY and CDR2 SMNVEV (reference sequence).

This chain joins TRBV5-6 and TRBJ1-1; unclear D gene. The germline V gene has CDR1 SGHDT and CDR2 YYEEEE. The V gene lost 0 bases and the J gene lost 13 bases, with 13 bases spanning the gap. The CDR3 totals 12 residues. In DNA form, the CDR3 reads TGTGCCAGCAGCTTGGGCCTAGAGAAGCTTTTCTTT. This sequence encodes CASSLGLEKLFF.

This clone turned up a few times. The V gene is TRBV19, the J gene TRBJ1-1, with D possibly TRBD1 on 6 matching bases. This CDR3 comprises 13 residues. V lost 5 bases and J lost 5, with 12 bases in between. Germline loops: CDR1 LNHDA, CDR2 SQIVND (reference sequence). The DNA of the CDR3 is TGTGCCAGTAGTCCCCAAGGGGGAACTGAAGCTTTCTTT. Its protein product is CASSPQGGTEAFF.